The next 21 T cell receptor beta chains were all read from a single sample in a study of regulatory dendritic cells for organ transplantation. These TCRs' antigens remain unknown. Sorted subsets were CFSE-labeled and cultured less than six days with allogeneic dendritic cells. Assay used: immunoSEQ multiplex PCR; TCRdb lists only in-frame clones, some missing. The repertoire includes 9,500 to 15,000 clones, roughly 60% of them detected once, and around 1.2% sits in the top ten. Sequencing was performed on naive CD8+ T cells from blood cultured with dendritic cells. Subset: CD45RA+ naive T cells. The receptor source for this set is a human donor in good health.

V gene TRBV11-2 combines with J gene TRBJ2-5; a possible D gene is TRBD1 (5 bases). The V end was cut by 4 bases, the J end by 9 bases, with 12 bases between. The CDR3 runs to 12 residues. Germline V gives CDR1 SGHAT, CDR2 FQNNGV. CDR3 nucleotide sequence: TGTGCCAGCAGCTCGACGGACAAGGCCCAGTACTTC. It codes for CASSSTDKAQYF.

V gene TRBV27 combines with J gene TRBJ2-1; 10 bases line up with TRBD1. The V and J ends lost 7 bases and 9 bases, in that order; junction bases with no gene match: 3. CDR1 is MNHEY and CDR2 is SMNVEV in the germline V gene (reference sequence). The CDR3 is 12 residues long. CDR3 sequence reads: CASTRQGAEQFF. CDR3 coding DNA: TGTGCCAGCACTCGACAGGGGGCTGAGCAGTTCTTC.

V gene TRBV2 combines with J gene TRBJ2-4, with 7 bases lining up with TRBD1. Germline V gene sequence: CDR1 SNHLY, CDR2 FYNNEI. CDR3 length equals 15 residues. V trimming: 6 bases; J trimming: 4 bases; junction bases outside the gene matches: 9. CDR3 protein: CASSPSGQAKNIQYF. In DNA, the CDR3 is TGTGCCAGCAGCCCATCCGGACAGGCTAAAAACATTCAGTACTTC.

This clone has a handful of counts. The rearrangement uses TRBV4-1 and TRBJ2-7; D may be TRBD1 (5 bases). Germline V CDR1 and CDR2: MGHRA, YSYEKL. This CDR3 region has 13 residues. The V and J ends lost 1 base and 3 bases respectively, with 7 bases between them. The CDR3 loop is CASSQVDSYEQYF. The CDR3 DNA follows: TGCGCCAGCAGCCAAGTCGACAGCTACGAGCAGTACTTC.

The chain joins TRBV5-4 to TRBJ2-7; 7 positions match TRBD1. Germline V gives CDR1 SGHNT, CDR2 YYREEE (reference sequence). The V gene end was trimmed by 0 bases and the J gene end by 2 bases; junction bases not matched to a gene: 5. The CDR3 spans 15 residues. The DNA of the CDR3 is TGTGCCAGCAGCTTGGAAGGGCAGGGGGCCTACGAGCAGTACTTC. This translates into CASSLEGQGAYEQYF.

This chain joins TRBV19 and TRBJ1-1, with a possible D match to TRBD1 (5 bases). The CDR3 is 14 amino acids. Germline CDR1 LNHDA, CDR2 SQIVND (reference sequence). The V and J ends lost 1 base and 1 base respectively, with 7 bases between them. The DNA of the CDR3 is TGTGCCAGTAGTATAGTTAGGGGGAACACTGAAGCTTTCTTT. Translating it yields CASSIVRGNTEAFF.

The CDR3 here is CASSLGAGGYNEQFF. CDR3 nucleotide sequence: TGTGCCAGCAGCTTAGGCGCGGGGGGATACAATGAGCAGTTCTTC. The V and J genes are TRBV7-7 and TRBJ2-1; 8 bases fit TRBD2. The CDR3 has 15 amino acids. The germline gives CDR1 SSHAT, CDR2 FNYEAQ (reference sequence). V trimming: 1 base; J trimming: 4 bases; junction bases outside the gene matches: 3.

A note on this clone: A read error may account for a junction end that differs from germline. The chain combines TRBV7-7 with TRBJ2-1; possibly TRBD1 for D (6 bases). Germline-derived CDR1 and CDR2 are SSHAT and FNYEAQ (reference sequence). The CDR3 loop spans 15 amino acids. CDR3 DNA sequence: TGTGCTAGCAGCGCCGGACAGAGCTCCTACAATGAGCAGTTCTTC. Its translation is CASSAGQSSYNEQFF.

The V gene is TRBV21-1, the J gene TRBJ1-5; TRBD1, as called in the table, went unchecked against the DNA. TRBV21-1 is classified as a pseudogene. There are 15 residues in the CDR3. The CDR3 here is CASSPGQGGNQPQHF. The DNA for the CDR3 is TGTGCCAGCAGCCCGGGACAGGGAGGCAATCAGCCCCAGCATTTT.

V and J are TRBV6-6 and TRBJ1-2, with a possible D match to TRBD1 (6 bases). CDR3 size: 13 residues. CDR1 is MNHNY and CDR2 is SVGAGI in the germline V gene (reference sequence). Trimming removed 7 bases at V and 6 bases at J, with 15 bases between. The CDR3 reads CASTYVHRDGYTF. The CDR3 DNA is TGTGCCAGCACCTATGTACACAGGGATGGCTACACCTTC.

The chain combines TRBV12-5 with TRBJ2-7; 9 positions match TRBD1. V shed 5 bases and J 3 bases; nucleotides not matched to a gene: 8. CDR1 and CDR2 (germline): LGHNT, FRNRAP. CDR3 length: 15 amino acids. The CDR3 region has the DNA TGTGCTAGTGGTGCCTATAACAGGGGGCTCTACGAGCAGTACTTC. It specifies CASGAYNRGLYEQYF.

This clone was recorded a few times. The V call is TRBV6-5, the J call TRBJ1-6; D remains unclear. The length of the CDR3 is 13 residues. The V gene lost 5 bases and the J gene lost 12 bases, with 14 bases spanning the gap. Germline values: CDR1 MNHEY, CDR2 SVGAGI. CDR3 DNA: TGTGCCAGCAGTCCCCCTGTTACGGGACCCCTCCACTTT. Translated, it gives CASSPPVTGPLHF.

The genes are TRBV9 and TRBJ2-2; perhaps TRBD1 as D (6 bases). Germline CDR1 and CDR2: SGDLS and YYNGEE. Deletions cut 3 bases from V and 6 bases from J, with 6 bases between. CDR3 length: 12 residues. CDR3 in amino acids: CASSEGAGELFF. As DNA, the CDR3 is TGTGCCAGCAGCGAGGGGGCCGGGGAGCTGTTTTTT.

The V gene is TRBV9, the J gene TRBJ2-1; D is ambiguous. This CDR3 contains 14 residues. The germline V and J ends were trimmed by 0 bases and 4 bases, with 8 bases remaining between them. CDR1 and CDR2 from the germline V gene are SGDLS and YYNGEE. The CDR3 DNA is TGTGCCAGCAGCGTAGAATTGTCGTACAATGAGCAGTTCTTC. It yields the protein CASSVELSYNEQFF.

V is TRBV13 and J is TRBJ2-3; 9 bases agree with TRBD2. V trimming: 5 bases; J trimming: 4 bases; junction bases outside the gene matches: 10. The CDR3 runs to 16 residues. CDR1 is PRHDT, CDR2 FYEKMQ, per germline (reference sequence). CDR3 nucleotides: TGTGCCAGCAGCGGGACTGGCGGGGGGGCCTCAGATACGCAGTATTTT. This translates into CASSGTGGGASDTQYF.

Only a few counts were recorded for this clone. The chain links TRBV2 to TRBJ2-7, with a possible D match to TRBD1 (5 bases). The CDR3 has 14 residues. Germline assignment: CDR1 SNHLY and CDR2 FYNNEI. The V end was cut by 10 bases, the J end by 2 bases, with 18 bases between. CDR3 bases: TGTGCCACCAACCCAGGGTTGGCTCCCTACGAGCAGTACTTC. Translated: CATNPGLAPYEQYF. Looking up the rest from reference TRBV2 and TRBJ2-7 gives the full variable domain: EPEVTQTPSHQVTQMGQEVILRCVPISNHLYFYWYRQILGQKVEFLVSFYNNEISEKSEIFDDQFSVERPDGSNFTLKIRSTKLEDSAMYFCATNPGLAPYEQYFGPGTRLTVT.

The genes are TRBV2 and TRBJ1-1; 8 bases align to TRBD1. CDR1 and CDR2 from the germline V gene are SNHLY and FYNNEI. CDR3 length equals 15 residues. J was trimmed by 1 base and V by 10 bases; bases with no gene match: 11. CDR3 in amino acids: CAIRDVGQANTEAFF. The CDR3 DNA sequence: TGTGCCATCCGTGATGTGGGACAGGCGAACACTGAAGCTTTCTTT.

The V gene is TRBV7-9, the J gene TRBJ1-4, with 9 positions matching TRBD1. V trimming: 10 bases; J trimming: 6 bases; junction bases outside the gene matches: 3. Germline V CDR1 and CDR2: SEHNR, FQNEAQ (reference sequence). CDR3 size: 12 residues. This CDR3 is CAIRDRDEKLFF. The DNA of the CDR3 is TGTGCCATCCGGGACAGGGATGAAAAACTGTTTTTT.

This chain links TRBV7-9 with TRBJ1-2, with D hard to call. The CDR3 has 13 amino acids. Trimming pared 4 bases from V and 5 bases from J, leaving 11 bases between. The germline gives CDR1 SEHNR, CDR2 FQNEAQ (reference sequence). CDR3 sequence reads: CASSSPGKYGYTF. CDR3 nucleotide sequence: TGTGCCAGCAGCTCCCCCGGGAAGTATGGCTACACCTTC.

The CDR3, as DNA: TGTGCCAGCAGCGTCGGAGCGAATGAGCAGTTCTTC. This translates into CASSVGANEQFF. The gene calls are TRBV9 and TRBJ2-1; no clear D gene. The CDR3 is made up of 12 amino acids. CDR1 and CDR2 (germline): SGDLS, YYNGEE. V was shortened by 2 bases and J by 7 bases, with 7 bases between the two germline ends.

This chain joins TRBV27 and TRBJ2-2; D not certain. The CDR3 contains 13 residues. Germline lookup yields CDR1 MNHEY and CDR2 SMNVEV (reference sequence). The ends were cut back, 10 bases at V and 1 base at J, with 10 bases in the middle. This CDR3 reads CATLYRNTGELFF. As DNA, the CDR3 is TGTGCCACCCTTTACAGGAACACCGGGGAGCTGTTTTTT.